This T cell receptor beta chain came from a study of cytomegalovirus exposure and HLA in healthy donors. About the study: Among the approximately 410 genotyped donors, 70% to 85% were placed in the Caucasian-associated ancestry cluster. Whole-study findings and limits: Presence/absence analyses rested on an assumption that sequencing depth was roughly uniform across donors. In a later analysis, CMV-associated beta chains were mostly HLA-associated, it appeared.

This clone was counted a single time. Its antigen is not identified. Germline V gene data show CDR1 as MNHEY and CDR2 as SVGAGI. The ends lost 8 bases at V and 7 bases at J; junction bases unmatched: 3. CDR3 length equals 12 residues. Primers for the PCR totalled 60 Vbeta and 13 Jbeta. Libraries were prepared by immunoSEQ multiplex PCR; TCRdb keeps only in-frame clonotypes and omits some of them. The sample holds over 70,000 clones, 70% to 85% seen once. Sequencing was performed on PBMCs. V usage is TRBV6-5 and J usage is TRBJ2-1; 9 bases line up with TRBD2. This clonotype originated in a man aged 25-45 years in good health and CMV-seropositive. In nucleotides, the CDR3 is TGTGCCAGCTTTAGCGGGGGAAATGAGCAGTTCTTC. It specifies CASFSGGNEQFF.